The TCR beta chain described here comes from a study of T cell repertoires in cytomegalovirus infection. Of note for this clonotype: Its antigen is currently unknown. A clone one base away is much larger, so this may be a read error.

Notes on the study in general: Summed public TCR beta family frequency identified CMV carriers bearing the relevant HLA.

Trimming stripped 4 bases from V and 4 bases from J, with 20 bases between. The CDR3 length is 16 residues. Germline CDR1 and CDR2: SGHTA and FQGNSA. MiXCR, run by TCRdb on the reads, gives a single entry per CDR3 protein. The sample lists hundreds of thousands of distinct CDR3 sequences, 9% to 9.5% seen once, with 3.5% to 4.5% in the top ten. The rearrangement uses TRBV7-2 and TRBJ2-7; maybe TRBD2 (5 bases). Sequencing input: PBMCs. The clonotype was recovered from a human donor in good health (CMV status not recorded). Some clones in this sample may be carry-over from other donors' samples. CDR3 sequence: CASSWISPGKNYEQYF. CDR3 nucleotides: TGTGCCAGCAGCTGGATATCCCCGGGAAAGAATTACGAGCAGTACTTC.